A selection of T cell receptor beta chains follows, all from one sample in a study of Ad26.COV2.S vaccination and SARS-CoV-2 variants. Clones were read by immunoSEQ multiplex PCR, and TCRdb kept only the in-frame ones, dropping some. The sample holds around 320,000 clones, around 81% seen once. This material consisted of peripheral blood, taken in a trial of Ad26.COV2.S vaccine versus placebo. These receptors all stem from a person aged 18-65 years who received the Ad26.COV2.S COVID-19 vaccine or a placebo. The CDR3 runs from the conserved cysteine through the conserved F or W. D genes are given only for firm matches. Size is omitted from some rows. Given values are once, few, many or a class for expanded clones.

>TRBJ1-6|TRBV28|.|.
CASILGWGVDSPLHF
TGTGCCAGCATTCTTGGGTGGGGTGTTGATTCACCCCTCCACTTT
>TRBJ1-1|TRBV19|TRBD1|few
CASRNGQGYAEAFF
TGTGCCAGTAGGAACGGACAGGGGTACGCTGAAGCTTTCTTT
>TRBJ1-1|TRBV6-1|.|.
CASSEVRALNTEAFF
TGTGCCAGCAGTGAAGTCAGGGCCCTGAACACTGAAGCTTTCTTT
>TRBJ2-5|TRBV10-3|TRBD1|.
CASKPSGGQGVEETQYF
TGTGCCTCAAAGCCCAGCGGGGGACAGGGGGTGGAAGAGACCCAGTACTTC
>TRBJ2-7|TRBV6-5|.|.
CASSYKGSEYEQYF
TGTGCCAGCAGTTACAAGGGAAGCGAGTACGAGCAGTACTTC
>TRBJ1-6|TRBV5-4|TRBD1|.
CASSSRQGTNSPLHF
TGTGCCAGCAGCTCGCGACAGGGGACGAATTCACCCCTCCACTTT
>TRBJ1-4|TRBV7-9|.|.
CASSDLRGANEKLFF
TGTGCCAGCAGCGACCTCCGGGGTGCTAATGAAAAACTGTTTTTT
>TRBJ1-5|TRBV24-1|.|.
CATSDTPNQPQHF
TGTGCCACCAGTGATACCCCCAATCAGCCCCAGCATTTT
>TRBJ2-2|TRBV19|TRBD2|many
CASSILGTSGGMNTGELFF
TGTGCCAGTAGTATATTAGGGACTAGCGGGGGGATGAACACCGGGGAGCTGTTTTTT
>TRBJ1-4|TRBV6-1|.|few
CASSDSFYEKLFF
TGTGCCAGCAGTGACAGCTTCTATGAAAAACTGTTTTTT
>TRBJ2-3|TRBV27|.|.
CASSLSASGYTDTQYF
TGTGCCAGCAGTTTATCGGCGAGCGGGTACACAGATACGCAGTATTTT
>TRBJ2-7|TRBV4-2|.|few
CASSQDRYEQYF
TGTGCCAGCAGCCAAGACAGATACGAGCAGTACTTC
>TRBJ2-1|TRBV19|.|.
CASTHTYQTYNEQFF
TGTGCCAGTACCCACACCTACCAAACCTACAATGAGCAGTTCTTC
>TRBJ2-4|TRBV27|.|.
CASSLRTGTQKNIQYF
TGTGCCAGCAGTTTAAGGACCGGGACCCAAAAAAACATTCAGTACTTC
>TRBJ2-5|TRBV19|.|.
CASQEGGVSGTQYF
TGTGCCAGCCAGGAGGGGGGGGTCAGTGGGACCCAGTACTTC
>TRBJ2-7|TRBV7-3|.|.
CASSSQAGYEQYF
TGTGCCAGCAGCTCCCAGGCAGGCTACGAGCAGTACTTC
>TRBJ1-2|TRBV19|.|.
CASSIVANYGYTF
TGTGCCAGTAGTATAGTCGCGAACTATGGCTACACCTTC
>TRBJ2-7|TRBV7-2|TRBD1|few
CASSLAPGGLYEQYF
TGTGCCAGCAGCTTAGCTCCAGGGGGTTTGTACGAGCAGTACTTC
>TRBJ1-2|TRBV29-1|.|.
CSVKEEEVYGYTF
TGCAGCGTTAAGGAGGAGGAGGTCTATGGCTACACCTTC
>TRBJ1-5|TRBV6-5|.|once
CASSYAREQPQHF
TGTGCCAGCAGTTATGCCAGGGAACAGCCCCAGCATTTT
>TRBJ2-1|TRBV30|TRBD2|.
CAWSGLAGGSEQFF
TGTGCCTGGAGCGGACTAGCGGGGGGTAGTGAGCAGTTCTTC
>TRBJ1-6|TRBV6-5|TRBD1|.
CASLTGIGSPLHF
TGTGCCAGTCTGACAGGGATCGGCTCACCCCTCCACTTT
>TRBJ2-3|TRBV19|.|.
CASQGLSTDTQYF
TGTGCCAGCCAGGGACTTTCCACAGATACGCAGTATTTT
>TRBJ2-7|TRBV5-6|TRBD2|.
CASSLLAGGRYEQYF
TGTGCCAGCAGCCTCCTAGCGGGGGGCCGCTACGAGCAGTACTTC
>TRBJ1-1|TRBV3-1/TRBV3-2|.|.
CASSQDQGLMAFF
TGTGCCAGCAGCCAAGATCAGGGGCTGATGGCTTTCTTT
>TRBJ2-7|TRBV29-1|TRBD1|.
CSVGPRQGEEQYF
TGCAGCGTTGGCCCACGACAGGGAGAAGAGCAGTACTTC
>TRBJ1-5|TRBV4-2|.|.
CASSLLGDGNQPQHF
TGTGCCAGCAGCCTCCTGGGGGATGGCAATCAGCCCCAGCATTTT
>TRBJ1-4|TRBV5-1|.|.
CASSSGTAQDEKLFF
TGCGCCAGCAGCTCCGGGACGGCCCAGGATGAAAAACTGTTTTTT
>TRBJ2-1|TRBV5-8|.|.
CASSFLRTYPNEQFF
TGTGCCAGCAGCTTCTTAAGGACGTACCCCAATGAGCAGTTCTTC
>TRBJ1-3|TRBV15|.|.
CATSRPGQGPGNTIYF
TGTGCCACCAGCAGGCCGGGGCAGGGCCCTGGAAACACCATATATTTT
>TRBJ2-7|TRBV19|.|.
CASSPLGGMRDEQYF
TGTGCCAGTAGCCCTCTTGGGGGTATGAGGGACGAGCAGTACTTC